The 5 T cell receptor delta chains reported below all come from one sample, sequenced in a study of Vδ1+ human thymocytes. Study-level points and caveats: Highly polyclonal TRG and TRD repertoires with Gaussian CDR3 length distributions appeared in thymus.

These TCRs are of unknown antigen specificity. RNA was extracted from the cells and then reverse transcribed. Multiplex PCR used pooled V-gene forward primers and a constant-region reverse primer to amplify CDR3s. TCRdb reanalysed the multiplex PCR reads via CATT. The data hold over 65,000 delta-chain clones, with roughly a third observed a single time. The specimen was Vdelta1+ gamma-delta thymocytes from the thymus. This sample's subset: FACS-sorted CD3+ TCRalphabeta- TCRVdelta1+ TCRVdelta2- thymocytes. The receptors were gathered from a boy under three years old who had congenital heart surgery.

This clone was counted between two and nine times. The V and J genes are TRDV2 and TRDJ1; 10 bases line up with TRDD3. The CDR3 has 17 residues. Trimming took 5 bases from V and 0 from J; bases not matched to a gene: 11. CDR1 is GEAIGNYY, CDR2 EKD, per germline. The CDR3 region is CACALSYWGIYTDKLIF. CDR3 nucleotide sequence: TGTGCCTGTGCTTTATCCTACTGGGGGATTTACACCGATAAACTCATCTTT.

The V call is TRDV1, the J call TRDJ1, with TRDD3 identical over 8 bases. Trimming removed 2 bases from V and 0 bases from J; junction bases left unmatched: 17. The CDR3 runs 20 residues. Germline-derived CDR1 and CDR2 are TSWWSYY and QGS. The CDR3: CALGEVPPSRGGYYTDKLIF. DNA of the CDR3: TGTGCTCTTGGGGAAGTCCCCCCATCTCGCGGGGGATATTACACCGATAAACTCATCTTT.

On this clone itself: Other DNA sequences within the sample encode an identical CDR3. This chain uses TRDV1 with TRDJ1; 7 nucleotides agree with TRDD3. Germline CDR1 TSWWSYY, CDR2 QGS. J was trimmed by 0 bases and V by 1 base; bases with no gene match: 20. The CDR3 contains 21 residues. As DNA, the CDR3 is TGTGCTCTTGGGGAACCCCAACCCTACCGGGGGATTCTGTTGTACACCGATAAACTCATCTTT. It is translated as CALGEPQPYRGILLYTDKLIF.

The chain combines TRDV2 with TRDJ1, with 12 bases that match TRDD3. CDR1 and CDR2 (germline): GEAIGNYY, EKD. Trimming at V came to 5 bases and at J to 1 base, leaving 7 bases not matched to a gene. This CDR3 comprises 16 residues. CDR3 sequence reads: CACGLGDTRCTDKLIF. CDR3 coding DNA: TGTGCCTGTGGACTGGGGGATACAAGGTGCACCGATAAACTCATCTTT.

J is TRDJ1 and V is TRDV1; D is possibly TRDD2 (5 bases). Trimming left V 0 bases short and J 1 base short, with 21 bases between. Germline lookup yields CDR1 TSWWSYY and CDR2 QGS. The CDR3 extends over 19 amino acids. CDR3 sequence (DNA): TGTGCTCTTGGGGAACTATTTCCTTCTTACGTACTCCGCACCGATAAACTCATCTTT. Translating it yields CALGELFPSYVLRTDKLIF.